The sequence of this TCR beta chain was determined in a study of beta chain features in type 1 diabetes. The germline V gene has CDR1 SGHRS and CDR2 YFSETQ. Trimming pared 5 bases from V and 2 bases from J, leaving 17 bases between. This CDR3 has 15 residues. Reverse transcribing all isolated RNA meant expressed TCRB transcripts were sequenced. The assay was immunoSEQ multiplex PCR, and TCRdb's table has in-frame clones only and misses some. There are around 500,000 clones in the sample; about an eighth occur only once, and about 0.045% lies in the top ten. A few counts support this clone. This sequence was found in a woman under 30 in good health. The V gene is TRBV5-1, the J gene TRBJ2-7, with a weak D call TRBD2 (6 bases). Sequenced input: naive CD4+ T cells from blood. The CDR3 nucleotides are TGCGCCAGCAGACGGGACTCTGAAACCGCCTACGAGCAGTACTTC. It yields the protein CASRRDSETAYEQYF.